This T cell receptor (beta chain) was obtained from a study of chemoradiotherapy in HPV16-positive cancers. Background on the study: Functional T-cell assays on a couple of HPV16-positive patients' cells defined candidate HPV-specific clones and common TCR motifs.

General study points: Candidate HPV-specific clones and E7-related TCR motifs grew in tumor during treatment.

Generated by immunoSEQ multiplex PCR, the TCRdb table keeps only in-frame clones and is missing some. The sample lists about 500 clones; more than 70% were seen once. A remark on this clone: Its specificity is not known.

The source of this sequence is a human donor with HPV-associated anogenital cancer. The sample in question was tumor tissue, obtained from a patient who underwent chemoradiotherapy.

The CDR3 reads CASSVTGRTEAFF. The CDR3 coding sequence is TGCGCCAGCAGCGTGACAGGGAGGACTGAAGCTTTCTTT. The gene calls are TRBV5-1 and TRBJ1-1; 7 positions match TRBD1. V shed 4 bases, J shed 5 bases, and the junction held 5 bases outside the gene matches. This CDR3 has 13 amino acids. Per germline, CDR1 SGHRS and CDR2 YFSETQ.